This entry describes one TCR beta chain. The data originate from a study of blood T cell repertoires in COVID-19. The repertoire was sequenced with immunoSEQ multiplex PCR; TCRdb's copy has only in-frame clones and lacks some. The sample lists 150,000 to 200,000 clones, 90% occurring once. The CDR3 contains 15 residues. The V and J ends lost 4 bases and 5 bases respectively, with 14 bases between them. Germline V gene sequence: CDR1 LNHDA, CDR2 SQIVND (reference sequence). The sequenced material came from peripheral blood. This sequence originates from a man aged 50-59 years with acute or convalescent COVID-19. The chain is built from TRBV19 and TRBJ1-4, with a weak D call TRBD1 (6 bases). In DNA, the CDR3 is TGTGCCAGTAGTACGGGGGGGCTCAGGAATGAAAAACTGTTTTTT. Residues: CASSTGGLRNEKLFF. Filled out from reference TRBV19 and TRBJ1-4, the complete variable domain reads DGGITQSPKYLFRKEGQNVTLSCEQNLNHDAMYWYRQDPGQGLRLIYYSQIVNDFQKGDIAEGYSVSREKKESFPLTVTSAQKNPTAFYLCASSTGGLRNEKLFFGSGTQLSVL.